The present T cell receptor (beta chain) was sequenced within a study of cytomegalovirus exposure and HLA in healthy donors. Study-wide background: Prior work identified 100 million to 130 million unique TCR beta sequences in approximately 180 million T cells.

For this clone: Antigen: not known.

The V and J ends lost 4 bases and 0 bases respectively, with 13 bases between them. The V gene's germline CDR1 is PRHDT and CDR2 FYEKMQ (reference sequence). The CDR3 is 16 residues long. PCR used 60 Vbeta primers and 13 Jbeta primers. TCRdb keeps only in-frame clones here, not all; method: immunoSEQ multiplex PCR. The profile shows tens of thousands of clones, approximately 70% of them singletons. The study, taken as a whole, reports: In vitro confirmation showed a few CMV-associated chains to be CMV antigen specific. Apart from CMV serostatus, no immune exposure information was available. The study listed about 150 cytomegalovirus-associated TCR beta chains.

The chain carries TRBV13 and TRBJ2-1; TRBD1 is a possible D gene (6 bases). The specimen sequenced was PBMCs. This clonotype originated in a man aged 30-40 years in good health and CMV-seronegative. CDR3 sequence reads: CASSWGQGPSYNEQFF. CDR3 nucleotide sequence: TGTGCCAGCAGCTGGGGACAAGGCCCCTCCTACAATGAGCAGTTCTTC.